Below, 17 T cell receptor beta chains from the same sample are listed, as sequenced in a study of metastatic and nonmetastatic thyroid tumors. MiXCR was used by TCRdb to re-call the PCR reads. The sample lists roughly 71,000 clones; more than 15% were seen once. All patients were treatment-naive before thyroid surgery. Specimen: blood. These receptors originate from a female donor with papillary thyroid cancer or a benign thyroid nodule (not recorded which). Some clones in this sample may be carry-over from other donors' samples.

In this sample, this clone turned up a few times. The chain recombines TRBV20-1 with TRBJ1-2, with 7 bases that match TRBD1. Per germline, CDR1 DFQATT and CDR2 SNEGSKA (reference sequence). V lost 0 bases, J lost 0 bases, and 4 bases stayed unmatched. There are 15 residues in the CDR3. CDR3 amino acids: CSARDRDSANYGYTF. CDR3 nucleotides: TGCAGTGCTAGAGATAGGGACAGCGCTAACTATGGCTACACCTTC.

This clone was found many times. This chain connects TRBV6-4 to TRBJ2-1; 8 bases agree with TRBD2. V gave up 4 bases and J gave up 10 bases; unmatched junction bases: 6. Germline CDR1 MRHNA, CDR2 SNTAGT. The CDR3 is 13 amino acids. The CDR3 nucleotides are TGTGCCAGCAGTGGCGGGAGGTCAGGGGAGCAGTTCTTC. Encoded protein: CASSGGRSGEQFF.

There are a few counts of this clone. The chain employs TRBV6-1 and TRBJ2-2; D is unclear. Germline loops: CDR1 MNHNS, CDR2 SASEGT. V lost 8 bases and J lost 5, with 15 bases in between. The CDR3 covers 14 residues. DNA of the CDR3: TGTGCCAGCTGTCTGCCCTCGGGTACCGGGGAGCTGTTTTTT. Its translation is CASCLPSGTGELFF.

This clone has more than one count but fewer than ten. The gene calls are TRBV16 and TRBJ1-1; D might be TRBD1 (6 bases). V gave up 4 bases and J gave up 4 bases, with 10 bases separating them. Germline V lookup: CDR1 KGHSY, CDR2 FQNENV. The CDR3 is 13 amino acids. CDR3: CASSRGRGTEAFF. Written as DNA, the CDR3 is TGTGCCAGCAGCCGGGGGCGCGGCACTGAAGCTTTCTTT.

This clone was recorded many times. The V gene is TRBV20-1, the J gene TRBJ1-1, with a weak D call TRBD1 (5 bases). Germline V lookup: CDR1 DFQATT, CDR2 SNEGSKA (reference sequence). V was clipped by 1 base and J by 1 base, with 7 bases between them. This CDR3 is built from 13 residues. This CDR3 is CSARAGGNTEAFF. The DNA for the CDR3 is TGCAGTGCTAGAGCCGGGGGGAACACTGAAGCTTTCTTT.

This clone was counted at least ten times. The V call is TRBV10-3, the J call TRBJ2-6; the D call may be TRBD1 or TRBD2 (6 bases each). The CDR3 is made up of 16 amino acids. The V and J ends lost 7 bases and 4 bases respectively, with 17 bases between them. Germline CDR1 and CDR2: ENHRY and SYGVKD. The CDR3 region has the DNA TGTGCCATCACCCGGTGGGGGGCTGACGGGGCCAACGTCCTGACTTTC. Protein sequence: CAITRWGADGANVLTF.

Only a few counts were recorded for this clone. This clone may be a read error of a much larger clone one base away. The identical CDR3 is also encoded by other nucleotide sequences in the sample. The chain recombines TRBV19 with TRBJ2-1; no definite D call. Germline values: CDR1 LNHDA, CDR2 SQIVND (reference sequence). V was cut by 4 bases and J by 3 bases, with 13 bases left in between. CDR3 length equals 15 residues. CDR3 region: CASSTGVNYYNEQFF. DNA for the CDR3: TGTGCCAGTAGTACTGGCGTGAATTACTACAATGAGCAGTTCTTC. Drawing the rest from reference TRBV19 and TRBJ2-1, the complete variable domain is DGGITQSPKYLFRKEGQNVTLSCEQNLNHDAMYWYRQDPGQGLRLIYYSQIVNDFQKGDIAEGYSVSREKKESFPLTVTSAQKNPTAFYLCASSTGVNYYNEQFFGPGTRLTVL.

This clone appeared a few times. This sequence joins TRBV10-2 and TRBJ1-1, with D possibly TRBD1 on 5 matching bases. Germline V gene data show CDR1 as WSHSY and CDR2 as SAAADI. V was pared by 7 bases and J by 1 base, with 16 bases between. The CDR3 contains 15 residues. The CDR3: CASIRFGQGNTEAFF. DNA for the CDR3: TGCGCCAGCATTCGCTTTGGGCAGGGGAACACTGAAGCTTTCTTT.

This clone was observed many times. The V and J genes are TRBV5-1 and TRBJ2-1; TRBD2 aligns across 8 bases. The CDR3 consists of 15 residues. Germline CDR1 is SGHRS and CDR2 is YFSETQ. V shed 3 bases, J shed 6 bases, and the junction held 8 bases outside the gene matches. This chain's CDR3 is CASSSSGGGGNEQFF. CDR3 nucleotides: TGCGCCAGCAGCTCGTCCGGGGGGGGCGGCAATGAGCAGTTCTTC.

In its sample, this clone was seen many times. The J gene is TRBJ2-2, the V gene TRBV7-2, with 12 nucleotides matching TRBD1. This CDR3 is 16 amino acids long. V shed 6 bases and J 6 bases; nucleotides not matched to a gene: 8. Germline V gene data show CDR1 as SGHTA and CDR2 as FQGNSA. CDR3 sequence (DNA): TGTGCCAGCAGGAAGACCGGGACAGGGGGCTCCGGGGAGCTGTTTTTT. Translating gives CASRKTGTGGSGELFF.

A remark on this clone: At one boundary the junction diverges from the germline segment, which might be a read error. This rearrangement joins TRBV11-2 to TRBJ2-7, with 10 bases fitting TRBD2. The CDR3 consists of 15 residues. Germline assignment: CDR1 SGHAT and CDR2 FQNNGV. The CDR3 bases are TGCGCCAGCAGCTTAGGGTCTAGCGGGAGCGGCGAGCAGCACTTC. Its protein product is CASSLGSSGSGEQHF.

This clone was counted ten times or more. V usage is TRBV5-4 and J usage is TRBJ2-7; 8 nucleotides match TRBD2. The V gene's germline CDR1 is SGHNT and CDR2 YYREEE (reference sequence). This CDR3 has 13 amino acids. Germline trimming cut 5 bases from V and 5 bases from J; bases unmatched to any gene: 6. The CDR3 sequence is CASRGGLGNEQYF. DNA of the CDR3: TGTGCCAGCAGGGGGGGACTAGGAAACGAGCAGTACTTC.

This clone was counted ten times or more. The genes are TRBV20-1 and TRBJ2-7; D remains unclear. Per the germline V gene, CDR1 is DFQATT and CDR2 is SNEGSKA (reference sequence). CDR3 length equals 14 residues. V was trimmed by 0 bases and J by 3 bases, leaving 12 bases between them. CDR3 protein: CSARDPARNYEQYF. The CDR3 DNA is TGCAGTGCTAGAGATCCGGCCCGAAACTACGAGCAGTACTTC.

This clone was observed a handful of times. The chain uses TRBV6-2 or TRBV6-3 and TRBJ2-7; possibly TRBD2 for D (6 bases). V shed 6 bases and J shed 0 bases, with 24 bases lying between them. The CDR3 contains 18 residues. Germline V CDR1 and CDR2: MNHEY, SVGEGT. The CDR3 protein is CASRNCPPRDSGSYEQYF. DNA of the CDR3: TGTGCCAGCAGGAATTGTCCCCCCCGGGACTCAGGCTCCTACGAGCAGTACTTC.

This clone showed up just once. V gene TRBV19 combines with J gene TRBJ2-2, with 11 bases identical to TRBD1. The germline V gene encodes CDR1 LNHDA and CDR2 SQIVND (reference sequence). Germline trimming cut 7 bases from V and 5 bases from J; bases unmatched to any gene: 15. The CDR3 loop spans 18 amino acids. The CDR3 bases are TGTGCCAGTACACTAGCCCGATCGGGACAGGGGGATACCGGGGAGCTGTTTTTT. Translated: CASTLARSGQGDTGELFF.

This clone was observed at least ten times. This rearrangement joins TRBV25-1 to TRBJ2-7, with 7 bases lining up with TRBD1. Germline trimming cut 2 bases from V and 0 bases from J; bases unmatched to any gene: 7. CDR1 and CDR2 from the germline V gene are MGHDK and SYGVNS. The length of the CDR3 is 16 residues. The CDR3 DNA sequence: TGTGCCAGCAGTGAACTAGGACAGGCCCTCTCCTACGAGCAGTACTTC. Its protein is CASSELGQALSYEQYF.

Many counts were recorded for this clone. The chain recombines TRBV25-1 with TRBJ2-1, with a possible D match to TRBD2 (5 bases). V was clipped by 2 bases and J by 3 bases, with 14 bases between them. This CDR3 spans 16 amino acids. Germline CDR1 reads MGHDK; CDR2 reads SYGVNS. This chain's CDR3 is CASSEPGGLRYNEQFF. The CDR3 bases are TGTGCCAGCAGTGAACCCGGAGGCTTGCGCTACAATGAGCAGTTCTTC. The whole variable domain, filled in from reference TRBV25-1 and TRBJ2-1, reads EADIYQTPRYLVIGTGKKITLECSQTMGHDKMYWYQQDPGMELHLIHYSYGVNSTEKGDLSSESTVSRIRTEHFPLTLESARPSHTSQYLCASSEPGGLRYNEQFFGPGTRLTVL.